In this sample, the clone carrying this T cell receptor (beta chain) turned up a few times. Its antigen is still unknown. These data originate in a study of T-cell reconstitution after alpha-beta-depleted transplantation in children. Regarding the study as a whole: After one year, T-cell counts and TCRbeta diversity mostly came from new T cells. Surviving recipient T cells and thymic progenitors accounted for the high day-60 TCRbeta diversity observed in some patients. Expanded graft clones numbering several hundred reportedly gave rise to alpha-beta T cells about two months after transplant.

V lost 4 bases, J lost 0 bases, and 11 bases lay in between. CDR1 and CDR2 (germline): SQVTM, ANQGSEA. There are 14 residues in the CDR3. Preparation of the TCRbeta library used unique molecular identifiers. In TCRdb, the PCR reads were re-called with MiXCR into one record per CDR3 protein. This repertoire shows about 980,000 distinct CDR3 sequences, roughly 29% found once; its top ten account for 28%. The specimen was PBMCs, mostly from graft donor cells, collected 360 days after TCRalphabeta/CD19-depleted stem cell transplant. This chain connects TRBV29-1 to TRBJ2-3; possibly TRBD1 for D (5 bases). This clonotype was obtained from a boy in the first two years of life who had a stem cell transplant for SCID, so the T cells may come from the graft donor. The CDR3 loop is CSVVGRASTDTQYF. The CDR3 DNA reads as TGCAGCGTTGTTGGCAGGGCGAGCACAGATACGCAGTATTTT.